The entry below describes one TCR beta chain. Its target is not known. The entry originates in a study of T cell repertoires in cytomegalovirus infection. The overall study: Shared public TCR beta signatures pointed to both CMV infection and a matching HLA type.

MiXCR, applied by TCRdb to the reads, yields one record per CDR3 protein. The repertoire holds 110,000 or so distinct CDR3 sequences, with 30% as singletons. Trimming cost V 5 bases and J 2 bases; bases outside gene matches: 18. CDR3 length equals 19 residues. Germline lookup yields CDR1 MNHEY and CDR2 SMNVEV (reference sequence). Regarding the study as a whole: The ex vivo response was dominated by HLA-C-restricted CMV-specific TCR beta clonotypes.

This sample comprised CD8+ T cells from cultured PBMCs, obtained from culture after CMV antigen stimulation. This receptor was taken from a human donor in good health (CMV status not recorded). Some clones in this sample may be carry-over from other donors' samples. This chain uses TRBV27 with TRBJ1-5; 7 positions match TRBD1. The CDR3 loop reads CASSPTYGAGGLGNQPQHF. CDR3 sequence (DNA): TGTGCCAGCAGTCCAACATACGGGGCAGGGGGACTGGGCAATCAGCCCCAGCATTTT.